This is a list of T cell receptor beta chains from one sample in a study of blood T cell repertoires in COVID-19. Some clones are missing from TCRdb's copy, which holds only in-frame ones; the method was immunoSEQ multiplex PCR. Of around 170,000 clones in the sample, 86% are singletons; the top ten hold 2.5% to 3.5%. Sequencing used peripheral blood. The receptors stem from a woman in her twenties or thirties with active or convalescent COVID-19. CDR3s include the opening cysteine and the closing phenylalanine or tryptophan. The D gene is left open where the match is weak. The listing skips clone size in some rows; elsewhere it reads once, few, many or a size class.

clone_size d_call j_call v_call cdr3_nt cdr3_aa
few TRBD1 TRBJ1-2 TRBV28 TGTGCCAGCAGTTTACTCCCCGGACAGGGTAGTACTGGCTACACCTTC CASSLLPGQGSTGYTF
. . TRBJ2-4 TRBV7-6 TGTGCCAGCAGCTTAGGCGGAGCCCTAAACATTCAGTACTTC CASSLGGALNIQYF
. . TRBJ2-7 TRBV2 TGTGCCAGCAGTGTTTTCACTTCTTACGAGCAGTACTTC CASSVFTSYEQYF
. . TRBJ2-7 TRBV11-3 TGTGCCAGCAGCTTGGGACTTAACTACGAGCAGTACTTC CASSLGLNYEQYF
. TRBD1 TRBJ1-5 TRBV19 TGTGCCAGTGGTTTAGGGACAGGGAGGGAGAATCAGCCCCAGCATTTT CASGLGTGRENQPQHF
. TRBD1 TRBJ1-2 TRBV25-1 TGTGCCAGCAGAGAGGGACAGGTCGACGGCTACACCTTC CASREGQVDGYTF
. TRBD1 TRBJ2-7 TRBV27 TGTGCCAGCAGTTTTAGGAGAGAGTCTCGGGACAGGGTCGACGAGCAGTACTTC CASSFRRESRDRVDEQYF
. . TRBJ1-2 TRBV2 TGTGCCAGCAGATACTACAGGGACGGCGATGGCTACACCTTC CASRYYRDGDGYTF
. . TRBJ1-5 TRBV4-1 TGCGCCAGCAGCCCCACAGACAGGACAAGCAATCAGCCCCAGCATTTT CASSPTDRTSNQPQHF
. TRBD2 TRBJ2-5 TRBV3-1/TRBV3-2 TGTGCCAGCAGCCAAGCAAGCGGGGAAGAGACCCAGTACTTC CASSQASGEETQYF